These 6 T cell receptor beta chains share one sample of origin, sequenced in a study of long-term antiretroviral therapy in people with HIV. Version v3.0 of the immunoSEQ assay ran at survey level. TCRdb's copy holds only in-frame clones and misses some; the assay was immunoSEQ multiplex PCR. In the table there are some 27,000 clones, over 75% of which are singletons. The sample consisted of unsorted PBMCs, taken 3 years after starting antiretroviral therapy. The receptor set was obtained from a man aged 40-49 years with HIV.

This sequence joins TRBV5-6 and TRBJ2-3, with 12 bases aligning to TRBD2. This CDR3 is 15 amino acids long. V trimming: 2 bases; J trimming: 3 bases; junction bases outside the gene matches: 1. Germline-derived CDR1 and CDR2 are SGHDT and YYEEEE. CDR3 protein: CASSFGTSGTDTQYF. The CDR3 DNA follows: TGTGCCAGCAGCTTCGGGACTAGCGGGACAGATACGCAGTATTTT. Together with reference TRBV5-6 and TRBJ2-3, the CDR3 gives the full variable domain: DAGVTQSPTHLIKTRGQQVTLRCSPKSGHDTVSWYQQALGQGPQFIFQYYEEEERQRGNFPDRFSGHQFPNYSSELNVNALLLGDSALYLCASSFGTSGTDTQYFGPGTRLTVL.

The rearrangement joins TRBV20-1 to TRBJ1-2; possibly TRBD1 for D (6 bases). CDR3 length: 11 amino acids. Germline V gene data show CDR1 as DFQATT and CDR2 as SNEGSKA (reference sequence). Between the trimmed V and J ends, which lost 1 base and 7 bases, there was a span of 7 bases. The CDR3 region is CSARGGPGYTF. The CDR3, as DNA: TGCAGTGCTAGAGGGGGGCCTGGCTACACCTTC.

The chain carries TRBV5-1 and TRBJ2-7; D is perhaps TRBD1 (6 bases). V was trimmed by 5 bases and J by 7 bases, leaving 28 bases between them. This CDR3 spans 17 amino acids. Germline values: CDR1 SGHRS, CDR2 YFSETQ. The CDR3 DNA is TGCGCCAGCAGGCTTACGGACCAGCAGGGGCCGCCCGGGGAGCAGTACTTC. Residues: CASRLTDQQGPPGEQYF.

The chain couples TRBV5-6 to TRBJ2-2; D unresolved. Trimming removed 1 base at V and 0 bases at J, with 4 bases between. The CDR3 length is 14 residues. Germline assignment: CDR1 SGHDT and CDR2 YYEEEE. Here the CDR3 reads CASSLKPNTGELFF. CDR3 nucleotide sequence: TGTGCCAGCAGCTTGAAACCGAACACCGGGGAGCTGTTTTTT.

The chain recombines TRBV7-9 with TRBJ2-3, with D possibly being TRBD1 (5 bases). Looked up from germline, CDR1 is SEHNR and CDR2 is FQNEAQ (reference sequence). Trimming took 4 bases from V and 1 from J, leaving 12 bases between them. The CDR3 is made up of 15 amino acids. CDR3 in DNA: TGTGCCAGCAGCTCCCGACAAGGGGGCACAGATACGCAGTATTTT. Translating gives CASSSRQGGTDTQYF.

The chain has TRBV5-1 and TRBJ2-7; D is unclear. V shed 3 bases and J shed 3 bases, with 13 bases lying between them. The CDR3 covers 14 residues. Germline-derived CDR1 and CDR2 are SGHRS and YFSETQ. The CDR3 protein is CASSSGVGNYEQYF. CDR3 DNA: TGCGCCAGCAGCTCTGGGGTGGGAAACTACGAGCAGTACTTC.